A single sample gave rise to the 3 T cell receptor beta chains below, sequenced in a study of CD8 T cells in ankylosing spondylitis. In TCRdb, the 5' RACE reads were re-called with MiXCR into one record per CDR3 protein. The sample has about 160,000 distinct CDR3 sequences, around 19% seen once. The sequencing sample was made of blood, either unsorted or a sorted T cell fraction (not recorded which). All receptors come from a male donor with ankylosing spondylitis or in good health (not recorded which).

The chain carries TRBV10-3 and TRBJ2-1, with 10 positions matching TRBD2. The germline V gene encodes CDR1 ENHRY and CDR2 SYGVKD. V gave up 5 bases and J gave up 7 bases; unmatched junction bases: 8. The CDR3 loop spans 15 amino acids. This CDR3 is CAISLAGEGWNEQFF. The CDR3, as DNA: TGTGCCATCAGTCTAGCGGGAGAGGGATGGAATGAGCAGTTCTTC.

This clonotype was seen repeatedly, ten times or more. V is TRBV28 and J is TRBJ1-2; D is perhaps TRBD1 (5 bases). The CDR3 totals 14 residues. V lost 3 bases and J lost 5, with 13 bases in between. Germline CDR1 is MDHEN and CDR2 is SYDVKM. The CDR3 loop is CASSFSWGGYGYTF. In DNA form, the CDR3 reads TGTGCCAGCAGTTTTTCATGGGGCGGATATGGCTACACCTTC.

This clonotype was counted at least ten times. The gene calls are TRBV6-1 and TRBJ2-1; D perhaps matches TRBD2 (7 bases). CDR1 is MNHNS, CDR2 SASEGT, per germline. The CDR3 runs to 17 residues. The V end was cut by 5 bases, the J end by 4 bases, with 21 bases between. The CDR3 sequence: CASSPHHEAGHYNEQFF. As DNA, the CDR3 is TGTGCCAGCAGTCCTCATCATGAAGCGGGACATTACAATGAGCAGTTCTTC.